A selection of T cell receptor beta chains follows, all from one sample in a study of T cell repertoires in cytomegalovirus infection. Their recognized antigens are unknown. TCRdb called the reads again in MiXCR, with one record for every CDR3 protein. The sample lists about 340,000 distinct CDR3 sequences, roughly 29% occurring once. The sequencing here drew on cultured PBMCs, taken from culture after CMV antigen stimulation. The receptor source for this set is a human donor in good health (CMV status not recorded). Some clones in this sample may be carry-over from other donors' samples. Each CDR3 is given with its conserved first and last residue. The D gene is left open where the match is weak.

.,TRBJ2-5,TRBV6-2/TRBV6-3,CASSYSQETQYF
.,TRBJ2-3,TRBV7-6,CASSPFTPTGGGGDTQYF
.,TRBJ2-2,TRBV7-3,CASSPGPTRLNTGELFF
TRBD2,TRBJ2-7,TRBV7-8,CASSLAGGAGGRNEQYF
.,TRBJ2-2,TRBV10-3,CAISDEGGTGELFF
.,TRBJ1-5,TRBV4-3,CASSQVPGGFDQPQHF
.,TRBJ1-1,TRBV12-3/TRBV12-4,CASTEWGTEAFF
.,TRBJ2-3,TRBV4-1,CASSLTSRSTDTQYF
.,TRBJ1-5,TRBV6-5,CASSYNDPRGNQPQHF
TRBD2,TRBJ2-1,TRBV28,CASRGTSGSNEQFF
TRBD1,TRBJ1-2,TRBV10-3,CAISSTGNYGYTF
TRBD2,TRBJ2-1,TRBV28,CASRQLAGGNEQFF
.,TRBJ2-7,TRBV11-2,CASSLFQNYEQYF
TRBD2,TRBJ2-5,TRBV6-6,CASSFPSGTVLTQYF
.,TRBJ2-7,TRBV28,CASSSPAFAEYEQYF
.,TRBJ2-5,TRBV29-1,CSVDGSKSGETQYF
TRBD1,TRBJ2-5,TRBV18,CASSQRQGRVGQETQYF
.,TRBJ1-1,TRBV20-1,CSAGQGSGGTEAFF
.,TRBJ1-1,TRBV10-3,CAITGEMNTEAFF
TRBD1,TRBJ1-5,TRBV7-2,CASSSGGTGFNQPQHF
.,TRBJ2-3,TRBV7-2,CASSLGLSGPRYF
.,TRBJ2-7,TRBV20-1,CSARDSSRLSYEQYF
TRBD2,TRBJ2-1,TRBV6-6,CAISGAPSYNEQFF
.,TRBJ2-2,TRBV11-2,CASSLTRYTGELFF
.,TRBJ2-1,TRBV7-3,CASSPSWLSNEQFF
.,TRBJ1-5,TRBV20-1,CSASRGNQPQHF
TRBD2,TRBJ2-3,TRBV4-2,CASNTGTSGNTDTQYF
TRBD1,TRBJ1-5,TRBV19,CASNPQGSRRNQPQHF
.,TRBJ1-1,TRBV11-2,CASSLRGPRTEAFF
.,TRBJ2-3,TRBV7-9,CACKRGVDTQYF
.,TRBJ1-2,TRBV3-1,CASGLRGANYGYTF
.,TRBJ1-2,TRBV7-2,CASSETGQINYGYTF
TRBD2,TRBJ2-1,TRBV10-3,CAIRGLANVEQFF
.,TRBJ2-3,TRBV12-3/TRBV12-4,CASTQGTNTDTQYF
.,TRBJ2-1,TRBV2,CASLFTAGGPTYNEQFF
.,TRBJ2-5,TRBV7-4,CASSPKGGETQYF
TRBD2,TRBJ2-1,TRBV7-2,CASTPTSGRWGDEQFF
.,TRBJ1-1,TRBV18,CASSLARGSDTEAFF
.,TRBJ1-6,TRBV27,CASSRDINSPLHF
.,TRBJ2-7,TRBV6-1,CATLMPYEQYF